These 20 T cell receptor beta chains came from one sample sequenced in a study of cytotoxic CD8 clonotypes in ibrutinib-treated CLL. Assay: immunoSEQ multiplex PCR; the TCRdb copy retains only in-frame clones and omits some. Among around 130,000 clones listed, 80% to 90% were seen once. Specimen: PBMCs, collected after 24 months of ibrutinib treatment. The receptors shown here come from a human donor with chronic lymphocytic leukemia.

The V and J genes are TRBV2 and TRBJ2-1; unclear D gene. The ends were cut back, 4 bases at V and 3 bases at J, with 10 bases in the middle. The CDR3 consists of 14 residues. CDR1 and CDR2 from the germline V gene are SNHLY and FYNNEI. CDR3 sequence: CASSGVLGYNEQFF. The DNA of the CDR3 is TGTGCCAGCAGTGGCGTACTCGGCTACAATGAGCAGTTCTTC.

This sequence joins TRBV12-5 and TRBJ2-7; 10 nucleotides agree with TRBD1. This CDR3 region has 17 residues. CDR1 is LGHNT, CDR2 FRNRAP, per germline. V lost 1 base and J lost 3; bases outside the gene matches: 9. The CDR3 DNA is TGTGCTAGTGGTTTGGAAAAAACCGGGACAGGGGTCTACGAGCAGTACTTC. Amino acid sequence: CASGLEKTGTGVYEQYF.

The chain is built from TRBV7-2 and TRBJ2-3; TRBD2 matches at 7 bases. The ends lost 2 bases at V and 1 base at J; junction bases unmatched: 9. The CDR3 is made up of 17 amino acids. Germline lookup yields CDR1 SGHTA and CDR2 FQGNSA. The CDR3 DNA is TGTGCCAGCAGCTTATCTGGGGGGGGTCATCGCACAGATACGCAGTATTTT. This sequence encodes CASSLSGGGHRTDTQYF.

The CDR3 here is CAGNREPKPSNTEAFF. The CDR3 DNA is TGCGCCGGGAACCGGGAACCTAAGCCTTCGAACACTGAAGCTTTCTTT. The J gene is TRBJ1-1, the V gene TRBV10-1; D unresolved. The V gene's germline CDR1 is WNHNN and CDR2 SYGVQD (reference sequence). The CDR3 covers 16 residues. Between the trimmed V and J ends, which lost 11 bases and 1 base, there was a span of 23 bases.

The chain carries TRBV28 and TRBJ1-2; D ambiguous. The germline V and J ends were trimmed by 4 bases and 4 bases, with 1 base remaining between them. The CDR3 contains 10 residues. In germline, CDR1 is MDHEN, CDR2 SYDVKM. The DNA of the CDR3 is TGTGCCAGCAGTTCCTATGGCTACACCTTC. Its protein product is CASSSYGYTF.

The rearrangement joins TRBV7-9 to TRBJ1-2, with a tentative D call TRBD1 (6 bases). CDR1 is SEHNR, CDR2 FQNEAQ, per germline (reference sequence). This CDR3 has 14 amino acids. V was trimmed by 1 base and J by 6 bases, leaving 12 bases between them. This CDR3 is CASSLGGTTNGYTF. Here the CDR3 DNA reads TGTGCCAGCAGCTTAGGAGGGACAACGAATGGCTACACCTTC.

This chain joins TRBV10-3 and TRBJ2-7; 9 bases fit TRBD1. With V trimmed by 10 bases and J by 5 bases, 9 bases remained unmatched. CDR1 ENHRY and CDR2 SYGVKD come from the germline V gene. The CDR3 runs 13 residues. The CDR3 sequence: CATRRDRADEQYF. CDR3 bases: TGTGCCACCCGGAGGGACAGGGCTGACGAGCAGTACTTC.

In nucleotides, the CDR3 is TGCGCCAGCGGTAAGGACAGGGACCCTAATGAAAAACTGTTTTTT. This gives the protein CASGKDRDPNEKLFF. The J gene is TRBJ1-4, the V gene TRBV10-1, with 8 bases identical to TRBD1. CDR1 is WNHNN, CDR2 SYGVQD, per germline (reference sequence). Germline trimming cut 8 bases from V and 3 bases from J; bases unmatched to any gene: 8. This CDR3 region has 15 residues.

V is TRBV6-5 and J is TRBJ1-2; D might be TRBD1 (6 bases). The CDR3 length is 13 residues. Trimming took 6 bases from V and 2 from J, leaving 10 bases between them. CDR1 MNHEY and CDR2 SVGAGI come from the germline V gene. CDR3 loop: CASRMDRNYGYTF. The DNA of the CDR3 is TGTGCCAGCAGGATGGACAGAAACTATGGCTACACCTTC.

The chain has TRBV5-6 and TRBJ2-4; 12 bases are a match to TRBD2. The CDR3 is made up of 16 amino acids. Germline-derived CDR1 and CDR2 are SGHDT and YYEEEE. Trimming cost V 0 bases and J 6 bases; bases outside gene matches: 4. DNA for the CDR3: TGTGCCAGCAGCTTGGTAACTAGCGGGGGGAGAAACATTCAGTACTTC. It translates to CASSLVTSGGRNIQYF.

The V gene is TRBV4-3, the J gene TRBJ1-4; TRBD1 aligns across 8 bases. Germline values: CDR1 LGHNA, CDR2 YSLEER. The CDR3 loop spans 13 amino acids. V trimming: 4 bases; J trimming: 10 bases; junction bases outside the gene matches: 5. This CDR3 is CASSPGDRRKLFF. For the CDR3, the DNA is TGCGCCAGCAGCCCCGGGGACAGGCGAAAACTGTTTTTT.

The V and J genes are TRBV7-2 and TRBJ1-5; TRBD1 is a possible D gene (5 bases). CDR1 and CDR2 from the germline V gene are SGHTA and FQGNSA. V lost 5 bases, J lost 6 bases, and 14 bases lay in between. The CDR3 has 14 amino acids. The DNA of the CDR3 is TGTGCCAGCAGCCGACAGATACCTGGTCAGCCCCAGCATTTT. This encodes CASSRQIPGQPQHF. The full variable domain, completed using reference TRBV7-2 and TRBJ1-5, is GAGVSQSPSNKVTEKGKDVELRCDPISGHTALYWYRQSLGQGLEFLIYFQGNSAPDKSGLPSDRFSAERTGGSVSTLTIQRTQQEDSAVYLCASSRQIPGQPQHFGDGTRLSIL.

This clone was seen once. The chain has TRBV5-4 and TRBJ2-1; perhaps D is TRBD1 or TRBD2 (5 bases each). V was clipped by 4 bases and J by 2 bases, with 13 bases between them. This CDR3 contains 15 residues. Germline loops: CDR1 SGHNT, CDR2 YYREEE (reference sequence). The CDR3 spells CASSSRDGPYNEQFF. The DNA of the CDR3 is TGTGCCAGCAGCAGTCGGGACGGACCCTACAATGAGCAGTTCTTC.

The chain uses TRBV5-1 and TRBJ2-1, with TRBD2 identical over 9 bases. The CDR3 has 15 amino acids. Trimming cost V 0 bases and J 5 bases; bases outside gene matches: 3. The germline CDR1 and CDR2 sequences are SGHRS and YFSETQ. The CDR3 DNA is TGCGCCAGCAGCTTGGGACTAGCGGAGGACAATGAGCAGTTCTTC. Its translation is CASSLGLAEDNEQFF. Using reference TRBV5-1 and TRBJ2-1 for the parts outside the CDR3, the full variable domain is KAGVTQTPRYLIKTRGQQVTLSCSPISGHRSVSWYQQTPGQGLQFLFEYFSETQRNKGNFPGRFSGRQFSNSRSEMNVSTLELGDSALYLCASSLGLAEDNEQFFGPGTRLTVL.

The chain joins TRBV18 to TRBJ1-2; 8 bases fit TRBD1. V lost 3 bases to trimming and J lost 2 bases; unmatched junction nucleotides: 5. This CDR3 is built from 15 residues. Germline loops: CDR1 KGHSH, CDR2 LQKENI. CDR3 protein: CASSPPGQANYGYTF. Here the CDR3 DNA reads TGTGCCAGCTCACCGCCGGGACAGGCGAACTATGGCTACACCTTC.

The chain couples TRBV6-4 to TRBJ1-5; D is unclear. V dropped 6 bases and J dropped 9 bases, with 15 bases sitting between them. This CDR3 comprises 13 residues. In germline, CDR1 is MRHNA, CDR2 SNTAGT. The CDR3 DNA is TGTGCCAGCAGAACCGACGGAGCGGGGCCCCAGCATTTT. This gives the protein CASRTDGAGPQHF.

The V and J genes are TRBV19 and TRBJ2-7; 7 positions agree with TRBD1. The length of the CDR3 is 13 residues. The V and J ends lost 5 bases and 3 bases, in that order; junction bases with no gene match: 4. Germline V gene lookup returns CDR1 LNHDA and CDR2 SQIVND (reference sequence). The CDR3 loop reads CASSHRGYYEQYF. The CDR3, as DNA: TGTGCCAGTAGTCACAGGGGTTACTACGAGCAGTACTTC.

This clone was found once. In nucleotides, the CDR3 is TGTGCCAGCAGCCAAGTTGGTGCGGGGCTCTACAATGAGCAGTTCTTC. Protein sequence: CASSQVGAGLYNEQFF. The chain uses TRBV4-2 and TRBJ2-1; tentatively, D is TRBD2 (6 bases). The germline CDR1 and CDR2 sequences are LGHNA and YNFKEQ. This CDR3 has 16 amino acids. Trimming stripped 1 base from V and 3 bases from J, with 13 bases between.

The rearrangement uses TRBV6-5 and TRBJ1-2; D is perhaps TRBD1 (5 bases). The CDR3 contains 13 residues. The V gene lost 6 bases and the J gene lost 4 bases, with 12 bases spanning the gap. Germline loops: CDR1 MNHEY, CDR2 SVGAGI. The CDR3: CASRPGPLYGYTF. CDR3 sequence (DNA): TGTGCCAGCAGGCCGGGACCCCTCTATGGCTACACCTTC.

The rearrangement links TRBV11-2 to TRBJ1-2; 10 bases are shared with TRBD1. V was pared by 2 bases and J by 7 bases, with 7 bases of the junction left unmatched. This CDR3 region has 15 residues. Germline V gene lookup returns CDR1 SGHAT and CDR2 FQNNGV. The CDR3, as DNA: TGTGCCAGCAGCTTACGTTGGGGGACAGGGGTTGGCTACACCTTC. Translation: CASSLRWGTGVGYTF.